This is a list of T cell receptor beta chains from one sample in a study of cytomegalovirus exposure and HLA in healthy donors. The table came from immunoSEQ multiplex PCR; TCRdb's copy has only in-frame clones and leaves some out. The sample lists over 250,000 clones; about nine tenths were seen once. The specimen was PBMCs. All receptors derive from a man aged 40-50 years in good health and CMV-seropositive. Both conserved end residues are part of each CDR3. The D gene is left open where the match is weak. Size tells how often a clone was seen (once, few, many) or the class of an expanded clone, and some rows leave it out.

abundance	d_gene	j_gene	v_gene	CDR3aa	CDR3nt
-	-	TRBJ2-1	TRBV21-1	CASSKSSGRASSYNEQFF	TGTGCCAGCAGCAAATCCAGCGGGAGGGCCAGCTCCTACAATGAGCAGTTCTTC
-	TRBD1	TRBJ1-1	TRBV5-4	CASSPNRGPAEAFF	TGTGCCAGCAGCCCGAACAGGGGGCCCGCTGAAGCTTTCTTT
-	-	TRBJ2-3	TRBV9	CASSEAPVGGDTQYF	TGTGCCAGCAGCGAGGCCCCGGTGGGGGGAGATACGCAGTATTTT
-	-	TRBJ2-3	TRBV7-3	CASSLGGLNTDTQYF	TGTGCCAGCAGCTTAGGCGGACTAAACACAGATACGCAGTATTTT
-	-	TRBJ2-1	TRBV27	CASSYGSYNEQFF	TGTGCCAGCAGTTACGGGAGCTACAATGAGCAGTTCTTC
-	-	TRBJ1-5	TRBV7-9	CASSLTGNQPQHF	TGTGCCAGCAGCTTAACAGGGAATCAGCCCCAGCATTTT
-	TRBD2	TRBJ2-1	TRBV30	CAWSALLASPFF	TGTGCCTGGAGTGCCTTACTAGCGTCACCGTTCTTC
-	TRBD2	TRBJ2-7	TRBV7-3	CASSSGLAGVYEQYF	TGTGCCAGCAGCTCTGGACTAGCGGGAGTCTACGAGCAGTACTTC
once	-	TRBJ2-1	TRBV7-9	CASSLLGELYNEQFF	TGTGCCAGCAGCTTATTAGGGGAACTTTACAATGAGCAGTTCTTC
-	TRBD2	TRBJ2-3	TRBV5-4	CALLRSGRVSDTQYF	TGTGCTTTGCTTCGGAGCGGGAGGGTATCAGATACGCAGTATTTT
-	-	TRBJ2-1	TRBV7-2	CASSLADGAEQFF	TGTGCCAGCAGCTTAGCCGATGGAGCAGAGCAGTTCTTC
-	-	TRBJ1-1	TRBV28	CASSLRSGGTEAFF	TGTGCCAGCAGTTTAAGGTCGGGAGGAACTGAAGCTTTCTTT
few	TRBD2	TRBJ2-7	TRBV7-2	CASSPTHLAGVEQYF	TGTGCCAGCAGCCCGACCCACCTAGCGGGAGTCGAGCAGTACTTC
-	-	TRBJ1-5	TRBV15	CATSRESQINQPQHF	TGTGCCACCAGCAGAGAATCACAGATCAATCAGCCCCAGCATTTT
-	TRBD2	TRBJ2-3	TRBV2	CATRTPAGVTDTQYF	TGTGCCACTCGCACCCCAGCGGGGGTCACAGATACGCAGTATTTT
-	TRBD1	TRBJ2-7	TRBV28	CASSFPPSFGTGFYEQYF	TGTGCCAGCAGTTTCCCCCCTTCGTTCGGGACAGGGTTCTACGAGCAGTACTTC
-	TRBD1	TRBJ1-5	TRBV7-9	CASSLPFTGGPNQPQHF	TGTGCCAGCAGCTTACCCTTTACAGGGGGACCCAATCAGCCCCAGCATTTT
-	-	TRBJ1-4	TRBV15	CATSTTAVNEKLFF	TGTGCCACCAGCACAACAGCAGTTAATGAAAAACTGTTTTTT
-	-	TRBJ2-5	TRBV19	CASSIGGAETQYF	TGTGCCAGTAGTATTGGGGGCGCCGAGACCCAGTACTTC
-	TRBD1	TRBJ1-5	TRBV19	CASSIMGQGHQPQHF	TGTGCCAGTAGTATAATGGGACAGGGGCACCAGCCCCAGCATTTT
few	TRBD1	TRBJ1-1	TRBV7-6	CASSDNRGLTNTEAFF	TGTGCCAGCAGCGACAACAGGGGGCTGACGAACACTGAAGCTTTCTTT
-	TRBD1	TRBJ1-1	TRBV7-2	CASSLIPGQLNTEAFF	TGTGCCAGCAGTTTAATCCCGGGACAGCTGAACACTGAAGCTTTCTTT
once	TRBD1	TRBJ2-1	TRBV14	CASSQVIGGWMDEQFF	TGTGCCAGCAGCCAAGTTATAGGGGGCTGGATGGATGAGCAGTTCTTC
-	TRBD2	TRBJ2-1	TRBV28	CASSSPVSGPFRGEQFF	TGTGCCAGCAGTTCCCCTGTTAGCGGGCCGTTTCGTGGTGAGCAGTTCTTC
-	-	TRBJ2-1	TRBV5-1	CASRLIQGYNEQFF	TGCGCCAGCAGACTCATCCAGGGGTACAATGAGCAGTTCTTC
-	-	TRBJ1-3	TRBV9	CASSLQGSGNTIYF	TGTGCCAGCAGCTTACAGGGCTCTGGAAACACCATATATTTT